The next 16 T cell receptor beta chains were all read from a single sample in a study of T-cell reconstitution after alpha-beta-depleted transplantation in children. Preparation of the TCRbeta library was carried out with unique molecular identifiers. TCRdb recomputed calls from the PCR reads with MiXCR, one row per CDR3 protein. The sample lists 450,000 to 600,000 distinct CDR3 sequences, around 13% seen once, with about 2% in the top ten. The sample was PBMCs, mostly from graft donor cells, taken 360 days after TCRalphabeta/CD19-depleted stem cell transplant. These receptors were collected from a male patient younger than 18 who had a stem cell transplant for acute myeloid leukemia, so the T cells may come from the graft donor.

CDR3 region: CSARTVEKLFF. The CDR3 coding sequence is TGCAGTGCTAGGACAGTCGAAAAACTGTTTTTT. The chain couples TRBV20-1 to TRBJ1-4; D is possibly TRBD1 (5 bases). The CDR3 length is 11 residues. Germline-derived CDR1 and CDR2 are DFQATT and SNEGSKA (reference sequence). Deletions cut 3 bases from V and 8 bases from J, with 7 bases between.

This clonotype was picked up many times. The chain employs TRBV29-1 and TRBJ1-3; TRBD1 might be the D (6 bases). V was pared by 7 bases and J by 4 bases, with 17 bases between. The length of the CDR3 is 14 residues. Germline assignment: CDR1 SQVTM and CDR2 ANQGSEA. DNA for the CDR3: TGCAGCGCTGGAAACAGGGCAGCGGGAAACACCATATATTTT. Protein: CSAGNRAAGNTIYF.

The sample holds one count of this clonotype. In nucleotides, the CDR3 is TGTGCCAGCAGCCCAGGTGGGGTTGCCTATGGCTACACCTTC. Amino acids: CASSPGGVAYGYTF. This rearrangement joins TRBV7-2 to TRBJ1-2, with D hard to call. The CDR3 consists of 14 residues. V was cut by 5 bases and J by 4 bases, with 14 bases left in between. Germline lookup yields CDR1 SGHTA and CDR2 FQGNSA.

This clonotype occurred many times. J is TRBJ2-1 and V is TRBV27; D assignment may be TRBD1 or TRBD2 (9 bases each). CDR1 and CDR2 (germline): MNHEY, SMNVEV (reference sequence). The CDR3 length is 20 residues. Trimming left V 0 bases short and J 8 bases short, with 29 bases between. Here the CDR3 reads CASSLSETGGLLAGVDEQFF. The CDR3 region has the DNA TGTGCCAGCAGTTTATCGGAGACAGGGGGTCTGTTAGCGGGAGTCGATGAGCAGTTCTTC.

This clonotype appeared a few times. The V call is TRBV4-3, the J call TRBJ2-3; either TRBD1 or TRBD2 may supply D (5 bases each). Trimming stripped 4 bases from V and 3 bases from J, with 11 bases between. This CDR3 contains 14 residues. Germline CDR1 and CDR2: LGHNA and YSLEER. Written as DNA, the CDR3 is TGCGCCAGCAGCCCGGGGCCCCAGACAGATACGCAGTATTTT. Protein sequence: CASSPGPQTDTQYF.

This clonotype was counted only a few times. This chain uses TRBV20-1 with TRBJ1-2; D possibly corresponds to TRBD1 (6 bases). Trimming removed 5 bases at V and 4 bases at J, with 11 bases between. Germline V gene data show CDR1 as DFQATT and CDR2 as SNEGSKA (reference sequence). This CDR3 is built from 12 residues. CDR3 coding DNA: TGCAGTGCTTACCGGGACACCTATGGCTACACCTTC. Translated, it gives CSAYRDTYGYTF.

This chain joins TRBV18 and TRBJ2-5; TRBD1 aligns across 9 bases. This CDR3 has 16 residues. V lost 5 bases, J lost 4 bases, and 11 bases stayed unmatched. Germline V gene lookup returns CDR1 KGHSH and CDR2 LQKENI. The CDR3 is CASSLLQGAIGETQYF. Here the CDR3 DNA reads TGTGCCAGCTCATTGCTACAGGGGGCGATCGGAGAGACCCAGTACTTC.

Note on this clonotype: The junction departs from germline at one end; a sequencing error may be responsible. The chain's CDR3 is CASSLQEIQYF. The CDR3 bases are TGTGCCAGCAGCTTGCAAGAGATCCAGTACTTC. The chain recombines TRBV7-8 with TRBJ2-5, with D uncertain. CDR1 is SGHVS and CDR2 is FQNEAQ in the germline V gene. The CDR3 is made up of 11 amino acids. Full variable domain (remainder filled in from reference TRBV7-8 and TRBJ2-5): GAGVSQSPRYKVAKRGQDVALRCDPISGHVSLFWYQQALGQGPEFLTYFQNEAQLDKSGLPSDRFFAERPEGSVSTLKIQRTQQEDSAVYLCASSLQEIQYFGPGTRLLVL.

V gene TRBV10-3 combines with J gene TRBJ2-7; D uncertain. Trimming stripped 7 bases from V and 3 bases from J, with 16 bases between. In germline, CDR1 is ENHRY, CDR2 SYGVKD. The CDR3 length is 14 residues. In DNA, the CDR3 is TGTGCCATCACCCCCAACCCCAAAAGCTACGAGCAGTACTTC. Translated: CAITPNPKSYEQYF.

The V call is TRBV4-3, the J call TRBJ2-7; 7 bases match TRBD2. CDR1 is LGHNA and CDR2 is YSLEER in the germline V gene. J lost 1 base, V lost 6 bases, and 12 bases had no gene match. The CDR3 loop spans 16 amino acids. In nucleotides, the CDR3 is TGCGCCAGCAGTCATATCGGACCTAGCGGATCCTACGAGCAGTACTTC. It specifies CASSHIGPSGSYEQYF.

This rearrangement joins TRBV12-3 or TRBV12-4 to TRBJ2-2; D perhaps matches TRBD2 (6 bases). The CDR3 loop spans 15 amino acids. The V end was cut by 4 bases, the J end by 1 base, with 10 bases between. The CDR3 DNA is TGTGCCAGCAGTTGGGGCGGGAAGAACACCGGGGAGCTGTTTTTT. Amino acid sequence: CASSWGGKNTGELFF.

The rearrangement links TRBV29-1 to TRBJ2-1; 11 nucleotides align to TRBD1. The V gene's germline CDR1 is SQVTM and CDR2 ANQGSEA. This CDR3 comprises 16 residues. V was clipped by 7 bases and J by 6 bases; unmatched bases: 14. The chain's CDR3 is CSAVRAGQGAGNEQFF. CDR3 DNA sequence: TGCAGCGCCGTCCGGGCCGGACAGGGGGCCGGCAATGAGCAGTTCTTC.

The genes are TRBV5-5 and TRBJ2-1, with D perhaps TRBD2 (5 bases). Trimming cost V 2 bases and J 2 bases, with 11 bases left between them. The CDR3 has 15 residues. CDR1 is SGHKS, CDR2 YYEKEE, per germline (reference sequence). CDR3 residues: CASSFFEGAYNEQFF. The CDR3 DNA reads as TGTGCCAGCAGCTTCTTCGAGGGAGCCTACAATGAGCAGTTCTTC. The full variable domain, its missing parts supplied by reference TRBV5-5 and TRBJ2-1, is DAGVTQSPTHLIKTRGQQVTLRCSPISGHKSVSWYQQVLGQGPQFIFQYYEKEERGRGNFPDRFSARQFPNYSSELNVNALLLGDSALYLCASSFFEGAYNEQFFGPGTRLTVL.

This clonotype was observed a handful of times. This CDR3 reads CASSRGLPGTDTQYF. Here the CDR3 DNA reads TGTGCCAGCAGCCGCGGACTCCCCGGGACAGATACGCAGTATTTT. The rearrangement uses TRBV6-1 and TRBJ2-3; D might be TRBD2 (5 bases). This CDR3 has 15 amino acids. Germline values: CDR1 MNHNS, CDR2 SASEGT. Trimming pared 6 bases from V and 3 bases from J, leaving 16 bases between.

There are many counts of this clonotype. Here the CDR3 reads CASSPGQRRGLGNQPQHF. CDR3 nucleotides: TGTGCCAGCAGTCCGGGACAGCGGAGAGGGTTGGGCAATCAGCCCCAGCATTTT. This sequence joins TRBV6-2 or TRBV6-3 and TRBJ1-5; 7 nucleotides line up with TRBD1. The CDR3 is made up of 18 amino acids. The germline V gene has CDR1 MNHEY and CDR2 SVGEGT. The V gene end was trimmed by 5 bases and the J gene end by 2 bases; junction bases not matched to a gene: 15.

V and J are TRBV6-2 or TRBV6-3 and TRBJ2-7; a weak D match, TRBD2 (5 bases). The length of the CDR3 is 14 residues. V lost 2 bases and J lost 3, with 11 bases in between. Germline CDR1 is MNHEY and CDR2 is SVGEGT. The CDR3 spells CASSYGIRDYEQYF. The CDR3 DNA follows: TGTGCCAGCAGTTACGGAATCCGGGACTACGAGCAGTACTTC.